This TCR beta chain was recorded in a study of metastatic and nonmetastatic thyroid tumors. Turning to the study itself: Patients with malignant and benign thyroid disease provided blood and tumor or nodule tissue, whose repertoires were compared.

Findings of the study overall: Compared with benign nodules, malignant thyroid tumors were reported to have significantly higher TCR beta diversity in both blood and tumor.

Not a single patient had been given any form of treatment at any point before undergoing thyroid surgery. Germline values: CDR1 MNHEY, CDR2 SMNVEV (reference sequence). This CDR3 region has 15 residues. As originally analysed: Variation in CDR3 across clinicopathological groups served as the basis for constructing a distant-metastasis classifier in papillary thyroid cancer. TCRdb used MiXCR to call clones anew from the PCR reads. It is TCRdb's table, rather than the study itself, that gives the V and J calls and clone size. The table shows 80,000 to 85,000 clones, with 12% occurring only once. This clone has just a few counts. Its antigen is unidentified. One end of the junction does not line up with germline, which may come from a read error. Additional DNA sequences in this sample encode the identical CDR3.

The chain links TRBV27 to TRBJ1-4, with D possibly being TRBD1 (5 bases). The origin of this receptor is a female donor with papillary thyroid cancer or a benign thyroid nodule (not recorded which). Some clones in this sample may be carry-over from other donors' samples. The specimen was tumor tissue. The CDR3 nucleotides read TGCGCCAGCATGGCGTCGAGACAGTCGAATGAAAAACTGTTTTTT. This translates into CASMASRQSNEKLFF.